Each of the 7 T cell receptor beta chains below was sequenced from the same sample in a study of blood T cells in healthy people across ages. The authors ran a second PCR of 7 to 11 cycles using a sample-barcoded 5' primer and a J-beta primer mix. TCRdb fed the 5' RACE reads into MiXCR, producing one record per CDR3 protein. Of some 800,000 distinct CDR3 sequences in the sample, about 42% were seen once. Sequenced material: blood. Receptor source: a man aged 55 to 70 in good health.

This chain connects TRBV20-1 to TRBJ2-7; D is perhaps TRBD2 (6 bases). Germline V gene sequence: CDR1 DFQATT, CDR2 SNEGSKA (reference sequence). The V end was cut by 7 bases, the J end by 3 bases, with 10 bases between. There are 11 residues in the CDR3. As DNA, the CDR3 is TGCAGTGGGGGAGGTCTCTACGAGCAGTACTTC. The encoded protein is CSGGGLYEQYF.

The chain carries TRBV12-3 or TRBV12-4 and TRBJ2-5; D uncertain. The CDR3 contains 13 residues. Trimming took off 3 bases at V and 5 bases at J, with 10 bases between the two ends. The CDR3 here is CASSFVSLETQYF. The CDR3 region has the DNA TGTGCCAGCAGTTTCGTTTCGTTGGAGACCCAGTACTTC.

The genes are TRBV30 and TRBJ2-7; 7 positions match TRBD1. In germline, CDR1 is GTSNPN, CDR2 SVGIG (reference sequence). V was pared by 2 bases and J by 5 bases, with 3 bases of the junction left unmatched. This CDR3 has 12 residues. CDR3 sequence (DNA): TGTGCCTGGAGTTGGGGGACAGACGAGCAGTACTTC. Translated: CAWSWGTDEQYF.

J is TRBJ1-5 and V is TRBV2; D ambiguous. Germline V gene sequence: CDR1 SNHLY, CDR2 FYNNEI. The V and J ends lost 7 bases and 1 base respectively, with 11 bases between them. The CDR3 runs 14 residues. Written as DNA, the CDR3 is TGTGCCAGCAACTCGGACGGGAGCAATCAGCCCCAGCATTTT. Its translation: CASNSDGSNQPQHF.

This clonotype was counted between two and nine times. This chain joins TRBV20-1 and TRBJ1-5; 7 bases map to TRBD1. V was pared by 2 bases and J by 7 bases, with 8 bases of the junction left unmatched. The V gene's germline CDR1 is DFQATT and CDR2 SNEGSKA (reference sequence). This CDR3 spans 14 amino acids. CDR3 coding DNA: TGCAGTGCTAGACGTGGACAGGTGGGGCAGCCCCAGCATTTT. It specifies CSARRGQVGQPQHF.

This chain connects TRBV29-1 to TRBJ2-1; 7 bases line up with TRBD2. The CDR3 has 14 amino acids. V gave up 7 bases and J gave up 9 bases; unmatched junction bases: 15. The germline V gene encodes CDR1 SQVTM and CDR2 ANQGSEA. The CDR3 sequence: CSAVGGIERGEQFF. The CDR3 bases are TGCAGCGCTGTGGGGGGGATAGAGCGGGGTGAGCAGTTCTTC.

The V and J genes are TRBV7-2 and TRBJ2-7, with D tentatively TRBD2 (5 bases). Trimming removed 5 bases from V and 6 bases from J, with 20 bases in between. Germline CDR1 and CDR2: SGHTA and FQGNSA. CDR3 length: 15 residues. CDR3: CASSPGPLYRGEQYF. In DNA form, the CDR3 reads TGTGCCAGCAGCCCGGGCCCCCTTTATCGGGGCGAGCAGTACTTC.